This T cell receptor beta chain appears in the sequencing data of a study of tumor and adjacent non-tumor tissue in lung cancer. Study background: On average, productive TCRbeta reads reached a few million per sample. Whole-study results and caveats: Significantly higher TCR diversity was found in tumor than normal lung. In normal lung, the top 100 clones were significantly more dominant than in tumor.

This sample's RNA came from whole unsorted tissue. The CDR3 extends over 17 amino acids. The germline CDR1 and CDR2 sequences are MNHEY and SVGEGT. V was shortened by 2 bases and J by 8 bases, with 22 bases between the two germline ends. A single count supports this clonotype. Its antigen is not identified. A much larger clone is a single base away; this may be a read error. A modified ARM-PCR protocol with three rounds of nested PCR amplified TCRbeta. TCRdb passed the multiplex PCR reads through MiXCR, listing each CDR3 protein once. The top ten clones hold over 15% of a sample with over 130,000 distinct CDR3 sequences, approximately 66% of them seen once.

The clonotype was recovered from a man aged 55-75 years with small cell lung cancer. The specimen was lung tumor tissue. The chain employs TRBV6-2 or TRBV6-3 and TRBJ2-4, with D hard to call. For the CDR3, the DNA is TGTGCCAGCAGTTACAGCTTGAAGGACCGTTACTCGGACATTCAGTACTTC. Translated, it gives CASSYSLKDRYSDIQYF.